The 19 T cell receptor beta chains given below trace back to one sample, sequenced in a study of identical twins (dated by TCRdb to 2016 to 2018). The library came from 5' RACE. For sequencing, an Illumina HiSeq 2000 was employed. Through fastp at Q25 and MiXCR, TCRdb rebuilt clones from the public reads, retaining in-frame beta chains. Identical CDR3 proteins give one entry, which carries the most common genes and DNA. The sample table shows fewer than 800,000 distinct CDR3 sequences, and under 8.5% are seen once. 1.6% of the sample is taken by the ten largest. These data also featured in a second study, about yellow fever vaccine responses in identical twins.

Sequencing used PBMCs. All receptors come from a young woman in good health.

This clonotype has at least ten counts. The junction departs from germline at one end; a sequencing error may be responsible. This chain links TRBV20-1 with TRBJ1-2; D call uncertain. The germline V gene has CDR1 DFQATT and CDR2 SNEGSKA (reference sequence). This CDR3 spans 8 amino acids. CDR3 DNA sequence: TGCAGTGCTACAGGCCGGTTCTTC. Protein product: CSATGRFF.

This clonotype was detected a few times. This rearrangement joins TRBV7-7 to TRBJ2-3, with TRBD1 matching 7 bases. Germline assignment: CDR1 SSHAT and CDR2 FNYEAQ (reference sequence). This CDR3 has 15 amino acids. The J segment lost 3 bases and the V segment lost 5 bases, leaving 8 bases of the junction unmatched. CDR3 in amino acids: CASSSTGARTDTQYF. CDR3 coding DNA: TGTGCCAGCAGCAGCACAGGGGCGAGGACAGATACGCAGTATTTT.

V gene TRBV5-1 combines with J gene TRBJ2-7; a weak D match, TRBD1 (6 bases). The V end was cut by 0 bases, the J end by 6 bases, with 13 bases between. This CDR3 has 14 amino acids. Germline V CDR1 and CDR2: SGHRS, YFSETQ. The CDR3 DNA sequence: TGCGCCAGCAGCTTGGGGGACAACCCCCTCGAGCAGTACGTC. It yields the protein CASSLGDNPLEQYV.

The V call is TRBV5-1, the J call TRBJ2-5, with a tentative D call TRBD2 (6 bases). This CDR3 comprises 15 residues. Germline CDR1 and CDR2: SGHRS and YFSETQ. Trimming removed 0 bases at V and 1 base at J, with 10 bases between. The CDR3 DNA is TGCGCCAGCAGCTTGGGGACGACTAGCCAAGAGACCCAGTACTTC. This sequence encodes CASSLGTTSQETQYF.

This clonotype was observed many times. V gene TRBV25-1 combines with J gene TRBJ2-3; D is unclear. Trimming removed 6 bases at V and 3 bases at J, with 7 bases between. In germline, CDR1 is MGHDK, CDR2 SYGVNS. There are 12 residues in the CDR3. DNA for the CDR3: TGTGCCAGCAGCAGAACTACAGATACGCAGTATTTT. This gives the protein CASSRTTDTQYF.

This clonotype was observed at least ten times. The rearrangement joins TRBV5-1 to TRBJ1-1, with D perhaps TRBD1 (5 bases). V lost 4 bases, J lost 7 bases, and 11 bases lay in between. Germline V gene data show CDR1 as SGHRS and CDR2 as YFSETQ. The CDR3 is made up of 12 amino acids. The CDR3 spells CASSPGQFEAFF. In nucleotides, the CDR3 is TGCGCCAGCAGCCCAGGACAATTTGAAGCTTTCTTT.

This clonotype was observed at least ten times. This chain links TRBV7-9 with TRBJ1-3, with a tentative D call TRBD1 (5 bases). V lost 2 bases to trimming and J lost 2 bases, with 16 bases between them. CDR1 is SEHNR and CDR2 is FQNEAQ in the germline V gene (reference sequence). CDR3 length: 17 amino acids. CDR3 sequence: CASSLPRDDSTGNTIYF. DNA of the CDR3: TGTGCCAGCAGCTTACCCAGGGACGACTCGACTGGAAACACCATATATTTT.

This clonotype was found many times. The rearrangement links TRBV29-1 to TRBJ2-7; TRBD1 matches at 9 bases. After removal of 4 bases from V and 3 bases from J, the junction contained 7 bases not matched to a gene. Germline-derived CDR1 and CDR2 are SQVTM and ANQGSEA. The CDR3 has 14 amino acids. CDR3 loop: CSVGGDREIYEQYF. DNA of the CDR3: TGCAGCGTTGGGGGGGACAGGGAAATCTACGAGCAGTACTTC.

This clonotype was seen at least ten times. The chain recombines TRBV5-5 with TRBJ2-7; 13 nucleotides match TRBD2. V gave up 4 bases and J gave up 3 bases; unmatched junction bases: 4. The germline V gene has CDR1 SGHKS and CDR2 YYEKEE (reference sequence). There are 15 residues in the CDR3. The CDR3 sequence: CASSPGLAGVYEQYF. The CDR3 DNA sequence: TGTGCCAGCAGCCCAGGACTAGCGGGAGTCTACGAGCAGTACTTC.

This chain links TRBV4-1 with TRBJ2-7; 8 bases fit TRBD2. V trimming: 0 bases; J trimming: 0 bases; junction bases outside the gene matches: 13. The length of the CDR3 is 19 residues. From germline, CDR1 is MGHRA and CDR2 YSYEKL. DNA for the CDR3: TGCGCCAGCAGCCAAGATTTTTTTGGGAGCGGGGGCTCCTCCTACGAGCAGTACGTC. Amino acids: CASSQDFFGSGGSSYEQYV.

The rearrangement uses TRBV5-5 and TRBJ1-4; the match to TRBD1 covers 8 bases. This CDR3 has 15 residues. Germline V gene lookup returns CDR1 SGHKS and CDR2 YYEKEE (reference sequence). J lost 2 bases, V lost 6 bases, and 6 bases had no gene match. The CDR3 is CASNTGGGTNEKLFF. The CDR3 bases are TGTGCCAGCAACACAGGGGGTGGTACTAATGAAAAACTGTTTTTT.

This clonotype was detected many times. The gene calls are TRBV5-5 and TRBJ2-2, with TRBD2 matching 7 bases. CDR1 and CDR2 from the germline V gene are SGHKS and YYEKEE (reference sequence). J lost 7 bases, V lost 0 bases, and 3 bases had no gene match. CDR3 size: 14 residues. CDR3 loop: CASSLAAGVGELFF. CDR3 sequence (DNA): TGTGCCAGCAGCTTGGCGGCGGGGGTCGGGGAGCTGTTTTTT.

The rearrangement joins TRBV5-1 to TRBJ2-7; 13 bases align to TRBD2. The V segment lost 0 bases and the J segment 5 bases; nucleotides outside the gene matches: 8. The CDR3 loop spans 17 amino acids. Germline V gene sequence: CDR1 SGHRS, CDR2 YFSETQ. The CDR3 protein is CASSLAAGLAGFDEQYF. In DNA, the CDR3 is TGCGCCAGCAGCTTGGCCGCGGGACTAGCGGGATTCGACGAGCAGTACTTC.

V gene TRBV24-1 combines with J gene TRBJ2-1; 8 bases align to TRBD1. V trimming: 3 bases; J trimming: 6 bases; junction bases outside the gene matches: 9. Germline V gene sequence: CDR1 KGHDR, CDR2 SFDVKD. The CDR3 has 16 residues. DNA of the CDR3: TGTGCCACCAGTGATCGGTGGACAGGGATGGGCAATGAGCAGTTCTTC. Its translation is CATSDRWTGMGNEQFF.

The genes are TRBV5-1 and TRBJ2-2; maybe TRBD1 (5 bases). V shed 0 bases and J shed 7 bases, with 7 bases lying between them. Germline CDR1 is SGHRS and CDR2 is YFSETQ. CDR3 size: 13 residues. CDR3 amino acids: CASSLAGLGELFF. CDR3 nucleotide sequence: TGCGCCAGCAGCTTGGCAGGGCTCGGGGAGCTGTTTTTT.

This clonotype showed up just a few times. V gene TRBV5-1 combines with J gene TRBJ2-7, with no clear D. Germline CDR1 reads SGHRS; CDR2 reads YFSETQ. This CDR3 spans 14 amino acids. The ends were cut back, 0 bases at V and 7 bases at J, with 14 bases in the middle. CDR3 sequence reads: CASSLAVTVREQYF. Written as DNA, the CDR3 is TGCGCCAGCAGCTTGGCCGTTACAGTACGGGAGCAGTACTTC.

In its sample, this clonotype was seen many times. The rearrangement joins TRBV7-9 to TRBJ1-2, with a possible D match to TRBD1 (5 bases). The germline CDR1 and CDR2 sequences are SEHNR and FQNEAQ (reference sequence). The CDR3 is 15 residues long. The V and J ends lost 1 base and 5 bases respectively, with 14 bases between them. CDR3 sequence: CASSLGGDPIYGYTF. Here the CDR3 DNA reads TGTGCCAGCAGCTTAGGAGGGGATCCTATTTATGGCTACACCTTC.

DNA for the CDR3: TGCAGTGCTAGGGAACAGGGTCCCTACAATGAGCAGTTCTTC. Its translation is CSAREQGPYNEQFF. J is TRBJ2-1 and V is TRBV20-1; D may be TRBD1 (6 bases). Germline V CDR1 and CDR2: DFQATT, SNEGSKA (reference sequence). The V gene lost 3 bases and the J gene lost 2 bases, with 11 bases spanning the gap. The CDR3 spans 14 residues.

This clonotype was seen repeatedly, ten times or more. The CDR3 DNA is TGTGCCAGCAGCCAAGTTCTAGCGGGCGGAGGGGTATACGAGCAGTACTTC. Its protein product is CASSQVLAGGGVYEQYF. The chain joins TRBV4-2 to TRBJ2-7; 8 nucleotides line up with TRBD2. CDR3 size: 17 residues. J gave up 4 bases and V 1 base, and 12 bases lay outside the gene matches. Germline CDR1 LGHNA, CDR2 YNFKEQ.